This TCR beta chain was observed in a study of T cells in Graves' hyperthyroidism and ophthalmopathy (dated by TCRdb to about 2019). Regarding the study in general: To identify TCR V-J signatures that set the groups apart, the researchers used a discovery cohort of 100 patients, made up of under 45 with Graves' ophthalmopathy and 57 with stable Graves' hyperthyroidism. Whether ophthalmopathy could be predicted prospectively was tested in an independent validation cohort made up of 18 hyperthyroidism patients plus 17 patients who later progressed to ophthalmopathy. The paper describes TCR Vbeta CDR3 sequencing of 140 or so peripheral blood samples, made up of under 50 ophthalmopathy patients, some 76 hyperthyroidism patients and some 17 progressor patients. Once sampling was done, hyperthyroidism patients were given methimazole at a starting dose of 30 mg daily, whereas ophthalmopathy patients were given high-dose intravenous methylprednisolone. The approximately 97 discovery patients were randomly divided into training and test sets at a 7:3 ratio. Thyroid tissue and blood T-cell repertoires from several Graves' hyperthyroidism patients were also compared in the study.

The paper's findings and limits, for the study overall: In cross-validation, a model built on a 13 V-J signature told ophthalmopathy apart from stable hyperthyroidism with approximately 91% sensitivity and roughly 82% specificity, and in testing the same model reached 80%/75%. Most expanded thyroid clonotypes (frequency above 0.001) were also detected in blood, a finding suggesting that blood repertoires may reflect thyroid immune responses. In validation, the model predicted progression to ophthalmopathy a median of 6.5 months before onset, with over 60% sensitivity and roughly 77% specificity. No statistical method was used to fix the sample size in advance, and group allocation was not hidden from the investigators.

The CDR3 starts with the cysteine, ends with the phenylalanine, and has 15 residues. Only the CDR3 DNA stays, 45 bases, in frame from base 1. Trimming at the junction amounts to 2 bases on V and 12 bases on J, and the germline ends lie 20 bases apart. The CDR1 and CDR2 encoded by the germline V gene are ENHRY and SYGVKD. For this clonotype: This clone's antigen is unknown. No much larger clone is present one base from it, and per-base qualities are unavailable.

The TCR beta CDR3 regions were amplified from the RNA transcripts. For the first round of RT-PCR on the TCR CDR3, the HTBI primer set was used together with the Qiagen OneStep RT-PCR kit. Libraries were constructed in a second round of multiplex PCR, after which size selection and purification were carried out. Sequencing of the libraries was done on an Illumina HiSeq2000 using paired-end 100 bp reads. Regarding the original processing steps: SOAPnuke was used to process the raw data, throwing out any read that contained adapters or uncalled bases, had a mean Phred below 15, or lacked an exact constant-primer or identifier match. COPE v1.2.5 was used to merge the high-quality paired reads, and each unique nucleotide sequence was defined as a clonotype. Clonotypes were aligned to IMGT TRBV, TRBD and TRBJ reference segments using MiTCR v1.1. The analysis was restricted to V-J combinations with a frequency above 0.0001, which together covered about 99% of the repertoires. A TCS score was defined as the ratio of F50 (clonal expansion) to E x V (chaos), with BLOSUM62-based TCRdist applied between CDR3 peptides within each V-J. Welch's t-statistics and random forest reduced fewer than 600 V-J features to around 14, which were used in a naive Bayes classifier (R e1071). The Morisita-Horn index was used to measure how similar the thyroid and blood repertoires were. Starting from the raw public reads, TCRdb applied fastp trimming at Q25, assembled clones with MiXCR and retained in-frame beta chains. Under each unique CDR3 protein, matching rows form one entry showing the most common genes and DNA. The V and J calls and clone size come from TCRdb's table, not from the authors' own analysis. Here the sample has about 700,000 distinct CDR3 sequences; just under 45% occur a single time. Jointly, the top ten make up approximately 6.8% of the sample.

Exclusion was applied to patients with uncontrolled infections, other autoimmune diseases, pregnancy or lactation. Diagnoses were established on the basis of clinical symptoms, serum thyroxine and TRAb, thyroid ultrasound, and orbital computed tomography. Total RNA was extracted using Trizol reagent, and RNA quality was assessed on an Agilent 2100 Bioanalyzer. The chain is made from TRBV10-3 and TRBJ1-5; a weak D assignment points to TRBD1 (6 bases agree). The receptor comes from an adult man with Graves' disease, either hyperthyroidism or ophthalmopathy (not recorded which). The sequencing input was peripheral blood or thyroid tissue (not recorded which). CDR3 sequence: CAISEAGAALWFQHF. The DNA sequence reads TGTGCCATCAGTGAGGCGGGGGCAGCGTTGTGGTTCCAGCATTTT.